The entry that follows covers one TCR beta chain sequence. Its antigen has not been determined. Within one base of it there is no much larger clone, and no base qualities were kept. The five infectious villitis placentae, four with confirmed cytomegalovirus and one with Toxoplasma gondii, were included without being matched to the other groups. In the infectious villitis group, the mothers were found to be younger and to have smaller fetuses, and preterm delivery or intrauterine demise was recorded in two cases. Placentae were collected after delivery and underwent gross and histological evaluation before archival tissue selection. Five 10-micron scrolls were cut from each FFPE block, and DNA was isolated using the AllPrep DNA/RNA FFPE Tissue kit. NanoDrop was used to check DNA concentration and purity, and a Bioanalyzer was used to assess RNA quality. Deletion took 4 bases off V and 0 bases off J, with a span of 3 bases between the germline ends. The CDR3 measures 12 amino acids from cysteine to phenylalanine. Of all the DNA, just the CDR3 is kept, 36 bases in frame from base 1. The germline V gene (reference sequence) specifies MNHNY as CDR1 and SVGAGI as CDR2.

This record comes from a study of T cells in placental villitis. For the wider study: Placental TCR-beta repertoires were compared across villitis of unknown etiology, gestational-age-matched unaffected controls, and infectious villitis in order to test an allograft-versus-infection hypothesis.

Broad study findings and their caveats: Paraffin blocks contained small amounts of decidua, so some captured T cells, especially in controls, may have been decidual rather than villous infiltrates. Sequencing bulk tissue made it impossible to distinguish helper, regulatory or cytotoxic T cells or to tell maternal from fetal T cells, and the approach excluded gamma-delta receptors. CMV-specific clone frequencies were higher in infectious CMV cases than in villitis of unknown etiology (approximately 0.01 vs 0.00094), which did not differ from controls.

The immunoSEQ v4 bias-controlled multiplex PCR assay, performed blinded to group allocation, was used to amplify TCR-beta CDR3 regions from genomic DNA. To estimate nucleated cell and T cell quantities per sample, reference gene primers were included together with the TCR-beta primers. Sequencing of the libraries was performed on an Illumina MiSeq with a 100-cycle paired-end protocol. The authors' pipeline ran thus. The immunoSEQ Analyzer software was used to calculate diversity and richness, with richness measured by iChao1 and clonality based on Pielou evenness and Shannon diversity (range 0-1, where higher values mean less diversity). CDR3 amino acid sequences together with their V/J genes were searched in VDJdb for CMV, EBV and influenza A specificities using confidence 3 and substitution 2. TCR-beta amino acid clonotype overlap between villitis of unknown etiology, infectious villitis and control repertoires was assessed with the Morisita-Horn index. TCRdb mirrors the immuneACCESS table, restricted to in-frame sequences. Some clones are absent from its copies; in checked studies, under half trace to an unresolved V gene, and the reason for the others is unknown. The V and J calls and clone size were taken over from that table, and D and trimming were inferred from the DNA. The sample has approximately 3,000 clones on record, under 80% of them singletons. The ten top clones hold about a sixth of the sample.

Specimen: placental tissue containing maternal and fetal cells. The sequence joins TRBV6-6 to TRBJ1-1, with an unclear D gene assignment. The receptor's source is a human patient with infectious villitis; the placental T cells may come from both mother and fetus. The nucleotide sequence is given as TGTGCCAGCAGTTGGATGAACACTGAAGCTTTCTTT. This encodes CASSWMNTEAFF.